Each of the 3 T cell receptor beta chains below was sequenced from the same sample in a study of cytomegalovirus exposure and HLA in healthy donors. 13 Jbeta primers and 60 Vbeta primers were used for the PCR. Measured with immunoSEQ multiplex PCR; TCRdb has only the in-frame clones, and not every one. The sample records about 210,000 clones, 60% to 80% being singletons. Sequencing was done on a sample of PBMCs. These receptors were taken from a male donor in good health and CMV-seronegative.

The J gene is TRBJ2-7, the V gene TRBV19; TRBD2 aligns across 10 bases. This CDR3 has 16 residues. Germline V gene data show CDR1 as LNHDA and CDR2 as SQIVND (reference sequence). V shed 1 base, J shed 3 bases, and the junction held 6 bases outside the gene matches. CDR3 residues: CASSIAASGSLYEQYF. DNA for the CDR3: TGTGCCAGTAGTATAGCGGCTAGCGGGAGTCTCTACGAGCAGTACTTC.

The chain carries TRBV7-2 and TRBJ2-3; TRBD2 matches at 9 bases. This CDR3 is built from 15 residues. J was trimmed by 1 base and V by 5 bases; bases with no gene match: 4. Looked up from germline, CDR1 is SGHTA and CDR2 is FQGNSA. The CDR3 loop is CASSPLAGGTDTQYF. In nucleotides, the CDR3 is TGTGCCAGCAGCCCTTTAGCGGGGGGCACAGATACGCAGTATTTT.

This sequence joins TRBV19 and TRBJ2-7; 9 nucleotides line up with TRBD2. With V trimmed by 5 bases and J by 7 bases, 12 bases remained unmatched. Germline V gene data show CDR1 as LNHDA and CDR2 as SQIVND (reference sequence). This CDR3 is 15 amino acids long. The CDR3 reads CASSESAGGTGEQYF. Written as DNA, the CDR3 is TGTGCCAGTAGTGAATCTGCGGGGGGGACGGGGGAGCAGTACTTC.